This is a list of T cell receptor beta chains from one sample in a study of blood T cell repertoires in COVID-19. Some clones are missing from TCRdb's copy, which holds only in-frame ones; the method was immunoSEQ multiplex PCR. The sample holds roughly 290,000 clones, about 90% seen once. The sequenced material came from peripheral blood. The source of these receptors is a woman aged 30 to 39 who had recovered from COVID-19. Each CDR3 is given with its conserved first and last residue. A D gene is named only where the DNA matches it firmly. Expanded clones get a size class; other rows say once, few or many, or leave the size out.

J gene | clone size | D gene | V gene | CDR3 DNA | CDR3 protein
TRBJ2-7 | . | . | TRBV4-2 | TGTGCCAGCAGCCTAGCAGGGGACCACGAGCAGTACTTC | CASSLAGDHEQYF
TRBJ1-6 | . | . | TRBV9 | TGTGCCAGCAGCGACAAAGGACAGCCTTATAATTCACCCCTCCACTTT | CASSDKGQPYNSPLHF
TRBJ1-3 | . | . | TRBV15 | TGTGCCACCAGCAGTACAGGGATGAGCTCTGGAAACACCATATATTTT | CATSSTGMSSGNTIYF
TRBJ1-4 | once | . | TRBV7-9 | TGTGCCAGCAGCTTATCGAGGGTCGGAGAAAAACTGTTTTTT | CASSLSRVGEKLFF
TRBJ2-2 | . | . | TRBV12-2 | TGTGCAAGTCGGGCAGCGGAAACCGGGGAGCTGTTTTTT | CASRAAETGELFF
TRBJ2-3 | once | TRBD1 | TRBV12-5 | TGTGCTAGTGGTAGGGGACAGGGCAGCACAGATACGCAGTATTTT | CASGRGQGSTDTQYF
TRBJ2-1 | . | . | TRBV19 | TGTGCCAGTAGGACGGGGGTTTCCTACAATGAGCAGTTCTTC | CASRTGVSYNEQFF
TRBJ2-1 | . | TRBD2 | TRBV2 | TGTGCCAGCAGGGAGCGGGAATCTTACAATGAGCAGTTCTTC | CASRERESYNEQFF
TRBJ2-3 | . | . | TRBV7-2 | TGTGCCAGCAGCCCACGTCCGGGACTGCCCAGCACAGATACGCAGTATTTT | CASSPRPGLPSTDTQYF
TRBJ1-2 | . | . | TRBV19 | TGTGCCAGTAGTATTTTTGGGACAACTGGAAATGGCTACACCTTC | CASSIFGTTGNGYTF
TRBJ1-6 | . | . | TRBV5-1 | TGCGCCAAAAAGACATCGGGGATTAAGGATTCACCCCTCCACTTT | CAKKTSGIKDSPLHF
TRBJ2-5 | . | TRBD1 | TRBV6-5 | TGTGCCAGCAGTTACACAGGGGGCCGAGAGACCCAGTACTTC | CASSYTGGRETQYF
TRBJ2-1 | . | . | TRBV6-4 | TGTGCCAGCAGTGACTGGGCCGACAATGAGCAGTTCTTC | CASSDWADNEQFF
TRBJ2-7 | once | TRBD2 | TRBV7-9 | TGTGCCAGCAGCTTCTTGAGCGGGACCTACGAGCAGTACTTC | CASSFLSGTYEQYF
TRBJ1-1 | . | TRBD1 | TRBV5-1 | TGCGCCAGCAGCTCGGGACAGGGGAGTTTCGCTGAAGCTTTCTTT | CASSSGQGSFAEAFF
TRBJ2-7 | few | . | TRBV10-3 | TGTGCCATAAGTGAAGGGAGAAATGGCTACGAGCAGTACTTC | CAISEGRNGYEQYF
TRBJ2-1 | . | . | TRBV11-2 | TGTGCCAGCAGCCCTGGACTGACAGAGCAGTTCTTC | CASSPGLTEQFF